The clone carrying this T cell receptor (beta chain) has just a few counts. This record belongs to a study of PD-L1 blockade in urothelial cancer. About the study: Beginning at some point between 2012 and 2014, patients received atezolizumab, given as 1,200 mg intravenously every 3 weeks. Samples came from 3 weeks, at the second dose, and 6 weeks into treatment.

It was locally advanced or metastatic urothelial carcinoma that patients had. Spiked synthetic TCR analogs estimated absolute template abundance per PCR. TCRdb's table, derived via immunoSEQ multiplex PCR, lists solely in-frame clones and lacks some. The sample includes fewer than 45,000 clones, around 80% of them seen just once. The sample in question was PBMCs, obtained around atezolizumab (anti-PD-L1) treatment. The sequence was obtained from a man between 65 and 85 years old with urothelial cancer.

The CDR3 reads CASSIKGSLYGYTF. The DNA for the CDR3 is TGTGCCAGTAGTATAAAGGGGTCCCTCTATGGCTACACCTTC. V is TRBV19 and J is TRBJ1-2, with D tentatively TRBD1 (5 bases). Germline V gives CDR1 LNHDA, CDR2 SQIVND (reference sequence). The CDR3 runs to 14 residues. The V and J ends lost 2 bases and 4 bases respectively, with 11 bases between them.